Below are 18 T cell receptor beta chains sequenced from a single sample in a study of tumor and adjacent non-tumor tissue in lung cancer. A modified ARM-PCR protocol with three rounds of nested PCR amplified TCRbeta. TCRdb used MiXCR to reprocess the multiplex PCR reads, holding one entry per CDR3 protein. The sample yields 130,000 or so distinct CDR3 sequences, 66% seen once. This sample's RNA came from whole unsorted tissue. The sequenced sample was lung tumor tissue. Receptor source: a man aged 25 to 40 with non-small cell lung cancer.

As regards this clonotype: One end of the junction varies from germline; a read error may be responsible. In DNA, the CDR3 is TGTGCCAGCACTTACGCCTCTTCCGGGAATAATTCACCCCTCCACTTT. Its protein is CASTYASSGNNSPLHF. The rearrangement uses TRBV6-5 and TRBJ1-6; D gene ambiguous. The CDR3 is made up of 16 amino acids. Germline loops: CDR1 MNHEY, CDR2 SVGAGI.

This clonotype was picked up many times. This chain joins TRBV30 and TRBJ2-1, with D perhaps matching TRBD1 or TRBD2 (6 bases each). CDR3 length: 12 amino acids. In germline, CDR1 is GTSNPN, CDR2 SVGIG (reference sequence). The V gene lost 0 bases and the J gene lost 8 bases, with 8 bases spanning the gap. The CDR3 loop is CAWSVRGDEQFF. As DNA, the CDR3 is TGTGCCTGGAGTGTAAGGGGGGATGAGCAGTTCTTC.

Concerning this clonotype: A read error may be the cause here, since a much bigger clone is one base away. The V and J genes are TRBV20-1 and TRBJ1-1, with a tentative D call TRBD1 (5 bases). The CDR3 has 13 residues. Between the trimmed V and J ends, which lost 6 bases and 7 bases, there was a span of 18 bases. Germline V gene sequence: CDR1 DFQATT, CDR2 SNEGSKA (reference sequence). The CDR3 bases are TGCAGTGCCCGCGAGTCCAGGAGGGGTGAAGCTTTCTTT. Its protein product is CSARESRRGEAFF.

The genes are TRBV30 and TRBJ1-4; D unclear. Germline CDR1 and CDR2: GTSNPN and SVGIG (reference sequence). V was cut by 4 bases and J by 0 bases, with 15 bases left in between. The CDR3 extends over 16 amino acids. The CDR3 DNA is TGTGCCTGGAATGTAAGATGGCCCGCAACTAATGAAAAACTGTTTTTT. Translating gives CAWNVRWPATNEKLFF.

The chain links TRBV20-1 to TRBJ2-2; D uncertain. Trimming left V 0 bases short and J 4 bases short, with 12 bases between. CDR1 and CDR2 (germline): DFQATT, SNEGSKA (reference sequence). This CDR3 comprises 15 residues. The CDR3 reads CSAREGVGATGELFF. DNA for the CDR3: TGCAGTGCTAGAGAAGGTGTAGGAGCCACCGGGGAGCTGTTTTTT.

This chain links TRBV6-5 with TRBJ1-3, with no clear D. The germline V gene encodes CDR1 MNHEY and CDR2 SVGAGI. This CDR3 spans 15 amino acids. Deletions cut 6 bases from V and 0 bases from J, with 12 bases between. The CDR3 DNA reads TGTGCCAGCAGCCTCCACTCCGACTCTGGAAACACCATATATTTT. It translates to CASSLHSDSGNTIYF.

On this clonotype itself: An end of the junction differs from the germline gene, which may be a read error. This chain links TRBV11-3 with TRBJ1-4; the D is unclear. The CDR3 has 12 residues. Germline V gene lookup returns CDR1 SGHNT and CDR2 YENEEA. This CDR3 is CANSLEGEKLLF. CDR3 bases: TGTGCCAACAGCTTAGAAGGTGAAAAACTGCTTTTT.

This clonotype was counted once. Compared with germline, one end of the junction differs, possibly owing to a read error. The chain couples TRBV12-3 or TRBV12-4 to TRBJ1-1; D perhaps matches TRBD1 (5 bases). The CDR3 spans 15 residues. The CDR3 region has the DNA TGTGCCAGCAGCTTAGTAGGGAGGGGAGAAACTGAAGCTTCCTTT. It is translated as CASSLVGRGETEASF.

Comment on this clonotype: At one of its ends the junction is not consistent with the germline gene, which may arise from a read error. V usage is TRBV5-1 and J usage is TRBJ2-3; a weak D match, TRBD2 (6 bases). There are 14 residues in the CDR3. Germline-derived CDR1 and CDR2 are SGHRS and YFSETQ. CDR3 in amino acids: CASSSGTPADTQYF. The CDR3 nucleotides are TGCGCCAGCAGCTCCGGGACTCCGGCAGATACACAGTATTTT. Full variable domain (missing parts from reference TRBV5-1 and TRBJ2-3): KAGVTQTPRYLIKTRGQQVTLSCSPISGHRSVSWYQQTPGQGLQFLFEYFSETQRNKGNFPGRFSGRQFSNSRSEMNVSTLELGDSALYLCASSSGTPADTQYFGPGTRLTVL.

In this sample, this clonotype turned up many times. The chain is built from TRBV11-3 and TRBJ2-5, with D perhaps TRBD2 (6 bases). Deletions cut 3 bases from V and 2 bases from J, with 7 bases between. This CDR3 is 13 amino acids long. Germline assignment: CDR1 SGHNT and CDR2 YENEEA. The CDR3 DNA follows: TGTGCCAGCAGCTTTGGGACTCAAGAGACCCAGTACTTC. It yields the protein CASSFGTQETQYF. The whole variable domain, remainder taken from reference TRBV11-3 and TRBJ2-5, is EAGVVQSPRYKIIEKKQPVAFWCNPISGHNTLYWYLQNLGQGPELLIRYENEEAVDDSQLPKDRFSAERLKGVDSTLKIQPAELGDSAVYLCASSFGTQETQYFGPGTRLLVL.

In its sample, this clonotype was seen a few times. The chain links TRBV4-2 to TRBJ2-7; no firm D call. Trimming removed 0 bases at V and 4 bases at J, with 13 bases between. Germline V gene data show CDR1 as LGHNA and CDR2 as YNFKEQ. CDR3 length: 15 amino acids. The CDR3 DNA follows: TGTGCCAGCAGCCAAGACTGGGCAGCGAGTTACGAGCAGTACTTC. Amino acid sequence: CASSQDWAASYEQYF.

On this clonotype itself: Relative to the germline gene, one junction end is altered; a read error may explain this. This chain joins TRBV11-3 and TRBJ1-2, with a weak D call TRBD1 (5 bases). This CDR3 comprises 13 residues. The germline CDR1 and CDR2 sequences are SGHNT and YENEEA. Written as DNA, the CDR3 is TGTGACAGCAGCTTGGGCAGGGACTACGGCTACACCTTC. Its translation: CDSSLGRDYGYTF. Together with reference TRBV11-3 and TRBJ1-2, the CDR3 gives the full variable domain: EAGVVQSPRYKIIEKKQPVAFWCNPISGHNTLYWYLQNLGQGPELLIRYENEEAVDDSQLPKDRFSAERLKGVDSTLKIQPAELGDSAVYLCDSSLGRDYGYTFGSGTRLTVV.

As concerns this clonotype: Just one base apart from a much larger clone, this may be a read error. The chain carries TRBV5-1 and TRBJ1-1, with 7 bases aligning to TRBD1. Per germline, CDR1 SGHRS and CDR2 YFSETQ. The length of the CDR3 is 16 residues. CDR3 protein: CASSYASDRRNTEASF. The CDR3 coding sequence is TGCGCCAGCAGCTATGCTTCGGACAGGCGGAACACTGAAGCTTCCTTT. Full variable domain (missing parts from reference TRBV5-1 and TRBJ1-1): KAGVTQTPRYLIKTRGQQVTLSCSPISGHRSVSWYQQTPGQGLQFLFEYFSETQRNKGNFPGRFSGRQFSNSRSEMNVSTLELGDSALYLCASSYASDRRNTEASFGQGTRLTVV.

About this clonotype: Sequence at one end of the junction differs from germline and may be a read error. V is TRBV6-5 and J is TRBJ2-7; no definite D call. Germline V lookup: CDR1 MNHEY, CDR2 SVGAGI. The length of the CDR3 is 11 residues. CDR3 in DNA: TGTGGCAGCAGCACCCTCCACGAGCAGTACTTC. This translates into CGSSTLHEQYF.

With regard to this clonotype: The germline gene is not matched at one end of the junction; a read error may be the cause. The chain carries TRBV11-2 and TRBJ1-6; a possible D gene is TRBD1 (5 bases). Germline V gene sequence: CDR1 SGHAT, CDR2 FQNNGV. This CDR3 has 12 amino acids. The CDR3 protein is CASILEGHRLHF. CDR3 coding DNA: TGTGCCAGCATCTTAGAGGGGCATCGCCTCCACTTT.

This clonotype was seen just once. The gene calls are TRBV29-1 and TRBJ2-7, with a weak D call TRBD1 (6 bases). The CDR3 length is 14 residues. Trimming pared 2 bases from V and 13 bases from J, leaving 24 bases between. Germline V gene sequence: CDR1 SQVTM, CDR2 ANQGSEA. CDR3 DNA: TGCAGCGTTGAAAGGACAGAGAGCCCCTACGACCACTACTTC. As protein: CSVERTESPYDHYF.

The genes are TRBV4-1 and TRBJ2-1; possible D gene TRBD1, 6 bases. Germline CDR1 and CDR2: MGHRA and YSYEKL. CDR3 length equals 19 residues. Trimming pared 4 bases from V and 5 bases from J, leaving 27 bases between. This CDR3 is CASSLPLRGISEKHNEQFF. The CDR3 bases are TGCGCCAGCAGCCTGCCGTTGAGGGGGATTAGCGAGAAGCACAATGAGCAGTTCTTC.

Points on this clonotype: The junction and the germline gene differ at one end; a read error may be behind it. V is TRBV6-6 and J is TRBJ1-3; D is ambiguous. The CDR3 is made up of 16 amino acids. Germline-derived CDR1 and CDR2 are MNHNY and SVGAGI (reference sequence). The CDR3 here is CASSLKAGLSGNSIYF. For the CDR3, the DNA is TGTGCCAGCAGCCTGAAGGCCGGTCTCTCTGGAAACAGCATATATTTT.